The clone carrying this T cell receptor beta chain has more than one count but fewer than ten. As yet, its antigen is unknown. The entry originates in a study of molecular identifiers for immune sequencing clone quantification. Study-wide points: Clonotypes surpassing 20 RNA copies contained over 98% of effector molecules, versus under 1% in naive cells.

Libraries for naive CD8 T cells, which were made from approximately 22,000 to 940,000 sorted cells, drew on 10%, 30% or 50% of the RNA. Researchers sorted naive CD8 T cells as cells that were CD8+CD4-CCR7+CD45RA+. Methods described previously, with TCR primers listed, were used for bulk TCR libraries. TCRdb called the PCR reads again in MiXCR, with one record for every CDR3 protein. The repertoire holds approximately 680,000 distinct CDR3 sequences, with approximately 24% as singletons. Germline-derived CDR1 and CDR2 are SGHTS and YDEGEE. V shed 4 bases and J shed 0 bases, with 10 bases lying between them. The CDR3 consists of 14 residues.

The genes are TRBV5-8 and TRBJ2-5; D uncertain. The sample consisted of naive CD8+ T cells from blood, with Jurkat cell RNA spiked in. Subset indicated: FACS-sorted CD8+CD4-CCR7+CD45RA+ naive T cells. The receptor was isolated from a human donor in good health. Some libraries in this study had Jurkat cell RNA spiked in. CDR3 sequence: CASSTSRDQETQYF. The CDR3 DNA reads TGTGCCAGCAGCACAAGTAGAGACCAAGAGACCCAGTACTTC.